A single sample gave rise to the 6 T cell receptor beta chains below, sequenced in a study of CD8+ T cells in alopecia areata. As to treatment: oral pan-JAK inhibitor, 5-10 mg twice daily. Once RNA had been extracted, it was reverse transcribed into cDNA to act as the sequencing template. Sequenced by immunoSEQ multiplex PCR; TCRdb stores in-frame clones only, minus some. The table includes 200,000 or so clones, 58% detected once. Sequences were derived from CD4+ T cells sorted from blood, sampled at week 24, from a patient treated with tofacitinib. These receptor sequences come from a human donor with alopecia areata.

This clone was counted a few times. The V call is TRBV7-3, the J call TRBJ2-7; TRBD2 matches at 7 bases. Trimming took 5 bases from V and 6 from J; bases not matched to a gene: 7. This CDR3 contains 13 residues. Germline V gene sequence: CDR1 SGHTA, CDR2 FQGTGA. The CDR3 protein is CASSPGEGGEQYF. In DNA form, the CDR3 reads TGTGCCAGCAGCCCGGGGGAGGGCGGCGAGCAGTACTTC.

The gene calls are TRBV6-5 and TRBJ2-1; TRBD2 aligns across 8 bases. This CDR3 is 15 amino acids long. V was clipped by 8 bases and J by 1 base; unmatched bases: 7. CDR1 is MNHEY, CDR2 SVGAGI, per germline. This CDR3 reads CASPPGGWSYNEQFF. In nucleotides, the CDR3 is TGTGCCAGCCCCCCGGGAGGGTGGTCCTACAATGAGCAGTTCTTC.

The V gene is TRBV28, the J gene TRBJ1-2, with D possibly being TRBD1 (5 bases). Germline V gene data show CDR1 as MDHEN and CDR2 as SYDVKM. This CDR3 has 14 residues. Trimming took 4 bases from V and 0 from J, leaving 9 bases between them. CDR3 in DNA: TGTGCCAGCAGTTATCCGACAGCTAACTATGGCTACACCTTC. This translates into CASSYPTANYGYTF.

The sample holds a few counts of this clone. This rearrangement joins TRBV23-1 to TRBJ1-1; no firm D call. TRBV23-1 is an ORF; its function is uncertain. Trimming removed 4 bases at V and 6 bases at J, with 12 bases between. The CDR3 is 13 amino acids. DNA for the CDR3: TGCGCCAGCAGTCTCATCGACGGAGCTGAAGCTTTCTTT. This codes for CASSLIDGAEAFF.

Only one count was recorded for this clone. The chain couples TRBV29-1 to TRBJ2-2; TRBD2 is a possible D gene (5 bases). The germline V gene encodes CDR1 SQVTM and CDR2 ANQGSEA. With 2 bases removed from V and 4 bases from J, the gap between germline ends came to 14 bases. CDR3 length: 15 residues. Here the CDR3 DNA reads TGCAGCGTTGAACTCCCCTTACTAGGCACCGGGGAGCTGTTTTTT. This translates into CSVELPLLGTGELFF.

The chain is built from TRBV28 and TRBJ2-5; 7 nucleotides align to TRBD1. Germline assignment: CDR1 MDHEN and CDR2 SYDVKM. This CDR3 spans 14 amino acids. The trim removed 5 bases at V and 5 bases at J, leaving 8 bases unmatched. The CDR3 region is CASSRRQGWETQYF. CDR3 nucleotides: TGTGCCAGCAGTCGAAGACAGGGCTGGGAGACCCAGTACTTC.